Following are 18 T cell receptor delta chains from one sample sequenced in a study of delta chains in infants with herpesvirus infections. Reverse transcription of PBMC RNA used primers specific for the gamma and delta chains. TCRdb repeated clone calling on the RT-PCR reads with CATT. The table records about 1,500 delta-chain clones, 29% of them present only once. The source material was peripheral blood, sampled at time point 1 of longitudinal follow-up. These receptors were collected from a human donor who was a Ugandan infant, either HIV-exposed or HIV-unexposed (not recorded which).

This clone counts as large. The chain has TRDV2 and TRDJ3, with 10 bases that match TRDD3. Germline assignment: CDR1 GEAIGNYY and CDR2 EKD. V lost 1 base to trimming and J lost 2 bases; unmatched junction nucleotides: 4. The CDR3 extends over 18 amino acids. The chain's CDR3 is CACDTGGYSTWDTRQMFF. The CDR3 coding sequence is TGTGCCTGTGACACTGGGGGATACTCCACCTGGGACACCCGACAGATGTTTTTC.

This clone is judged medium-sized (0.01 to 0.1%). The chain combines TRDV2 with TRDJ2; 13 bases align to TRDD3. J lost 6 bases, V lost 1 base, and 7 bases had no gene match. This CDR3 contains 17 residues. Per germline, CDR1 GEAIGNYY and CDR2 EKD. The CDR3 nucleotides read TGTGCCTGTGACACTCTTGTACTGGGGGATACGCCAGCACAACTCTTCTTT. This encodes CACDTLVLGDTPAQLFF.

With regard to this clone: A far larger clone is just one base off, so this is likely a read error. The J gene was identified as TRDJ1, and no V gene was called; TRDD3 is the table's D call, not checked against the DNA. The CDR3 sequence is 26 residues long. As DNA, the CDR3 is TGCGCTACAGGCTGGGCTCCATCTCACACACGCATCTTACCGGGGATACGGAGAAGTCGTACCGATAAACTCATCTTT. Translation: CATGWAPSHTRILPGIRRSRTDKLIF.

This clone is termed large. V is TRDV3 and J is TRDJ1; TRDD3 matches at 10 bases. V was pared by 3 bases and J by 0 bases, with 7 bases of the junction left unmatched. Germline CDR1 is TVYSNPD and CDR2 is GDNSRS (reference sequence). The CDR3 runs 15 residues. For the CDR3, the DNA is TGTGCCTTCCCATTGGGGGATACCTACACCGATAAACTCATCTTT. Its protein product is CAFPLGDTYTDKLIF.

This clone was seen once. This may come from a read error, since a much larger clone is one base off. The V gene is TRDV2, the J gene TRDJ3, with TRDD3 matching over 10 bases. The CDR3 loop spans 19 amino acids. The V gene's germline CDR1 is GEAIGNYY and CDR2 EKD. The CDR3 DNA follows: TGTGCCAGTGACACCTGGGGGATAAAGGGCTCCTGGGACACCCGACAGATGTTTTTC. It yields the protein CASDTWGIKGSWDTRQMFF.

About this clone: A much larger clone lies one base from this, so it may be a read error. The sample holds other DNA sequences that translate to the same CDR3. The CDR3 DNA reads TGTGCTTATAGATCCTATAAATGGGATAGGAGGCGAGAACTGTACACCGATAAACTCATCTTC. This gives the protein CAYRSYKWDRRRELYTDKLIF. The rearrangement links TRAV38-2/DV8 to TRDJ1; maybe TRDD3 (6 bases). CDR1 is TSESDYY, CDR2 QEAYKQQN, per germline. The CDR3 extends over 21 amino acids.

Turning to this clone: This may come from a read error, since a much larger clone is one base off. DNA of the CDR3: TGTGCCTGTGACACCTGGGGGGCCTGGGGGATACAAAGCGATAAACTCATCTTT. It codes for CACDTWGAWGIQSDKLIF. The genes are TRDV2 and TRDJ1; TRDD3 agrees at 11 bases. After removal of 0 bases from V and 4 bases from J, the junction contained 12 bases not matched to a gene. The CDR3 loop spans 18 amino acids. CDR1 GEAIGNYY and CDR2 EKD come from the germline V gene.

This sequence joins TRDV1 and TRDJ1; 9 bases match TRDD3. The V gene's germline CDR1 is TSWWSYY and CDR2 QGS. This CDR3 contains 25 residues. V was clipped by 0 bases and J by 0 bases; unmatched bases: 29. This CDR3 is CALGELRGGGFLSTGGPRYTDKLIF. Written as DNA, the CDR3 is TGTGCTCTTGGGGAACTAAGAGGTGGAGGCTTCCTCTCTACTGGGGGACCCAGGTACACCGATAAACTCATCTTT.

This clone is large in the sample. The chain has TRDV1 and TRDJ1; D uncertain. Trimming removed 0 bases at V and 0 bases at J, with 17 bases between. Germline CDR1 reads TSWWSYY; CDR2 reads QGS. The CDR3 runs to 18 residues. The CDR3 spells CALGELAPIGPNTDKLIF. The CDR3 nucleotides are TGTGCTCTTGGGGAACTCGCCCCCATCGGCCCTAACACCGATAAACTCATCTTT.

A remark on this clone: A much larger clone differs from this one at a single base, so this may be a read error. This sample includes further DNA sequences coding for the same CDR3. CDR3 residues: CACDSVDWGISSWDTRQMFF. The CDR3 coding sequence is TGTGCCTGTGATTCCGTTGACTGGGGGATAAGCTCCTGGGACACCCGACAGATGTTTTTC. The chain combines TRDV2 with TRDJ3; 11 nucleotides line up with TRDD3. Germline V gene sequence: CDR1 GEAIGNYY, CDR2 EKD. The V gene end was trimmed by 4 bases and the J gene end by 0 bases; junction bases not matched to a gene: 10. CDR3 length: 20 amino acids.

With respect to this clone: This is likely an artifact of a read error, given a far larger clone one base away. The same CDR3 is also encoded by other DNA sequences in this sample. The CDR3 sequence: CACDTVLGDTWDTRQMFF. The CDR3 DNA reads TGTGCGTGTGACACCGTACTGGGGGATACCTGGGACACCCGACAGATGTTTTTC. V usage is TRDV2 and J usage is TRDJ3, with 11 bases that match TRDD3. The germline gives CDR1 GEAIGNYY, CDR2 EKD. The CDR3 extends over 18 amino acids.

Within the sample, this clone is large. Other nucleotide sequences from this sample produce the same CDR3. The V gene is TRDV3, the J gene TRDJ1; 8 bases are shared with TRDD3. Germline lookup yields CDR1 TVYSNPD and CDR2 GDNSRS (reference sequence). CDR3 length equals 13 residues. V lost 5 bases to trimming and J lost 0 bases; unmatched junction nucleotides: 5. The CDR3 region is CARTGGYTDKLIF. CDR3 nucleotides: TGTGCCCGTACTGGGGGGTACACCGATAAACTCATCTTT.

Regarding this clone: One base away lies a much larger clone, so this may be a sequencing read error. The rearrangement links TRDV2 to TRDJ3; 11 bases are a match to TRDD3. The V segment lost 3 bases and the J segment 0 bases; nucleotides outside the gene matches: 9. CDR3 length: 20 amino acids. The germline V gene has CDR1 GEAIGNYY and CDR2 EKD. CDR3 residues: CACDFVDWGISSWDTRQMFF. CDR3 coding DNA: TGTGCCTGTGACTTCGTTGACTGGGGGATAAGCTCCTGGGACACCCGACAGATGTTTTTC.

With regard to this clone: This may arise from a read error, as a much more abundant clone is one base away. The chain has TRDV1 and TRDJ1; 12 nucleotides line up with TRDD3. Germline V CDR1 and CDR2: TSWWSYY, QGS. V lost 3 bases and J lost 0; bases outside the gene matches: 11. CDR3 size: 19 residues. CDR3 sequence reads: CALGDLSSTGGYHTDKLIF. CDR3 bases: TGTGCTCTTGGGGACCTTTCCAGTACTGGGGGATACCACACCGATAAACTCATCTTT.

There are a few counts of this clone. The V and J genes are TRDV2 and TRDJ3, with 10 nucleotides matching TRDD3. Germline V CDR1 and CDR2: GEAIGNYY, EKD. The CDR3 consists of 21 residues. The trim removed 0 bases at V and 2 bases at J, leaving 12 bases unmatched. The CDR3 sequence: CACDTPGTGGSVTWDTRQMFF. In DNA, the CDR3 is TGTGCCTGTGACACCCCAGGTACTGGGGGATCGGTTACCTGGGACACCCGACAGATGTTTTTC.

This rearrangement joins TRDV1 to TRDJ1; 10 bases match TRDD3. Looked up from germline, CDR1 is TSWWSYY and CDR2 is QGS. The CDR3 is 19 amino acids. V was clipped by 2 bases and J by 3 bases; unmatched bases: 15. CDR3 bases: TGTGCTCTTGGGGAATTCGATCCTGGGGGGATACGCGGGTCCGATAAACTCATCTTT. It yields the protein CALGEFDPGGIRGSDKLIF.

This chain joins TRDV1 and TRDJ1, with a possible D match to TRDD2 (5 bases). The CDR3 length is 16 residues. The germline V gene has CDR1 TSWWSYY and CDR2 QGS. The V end was cut by 2 bases, the J end by 2 bases, with 15 bases between. CDR3: CALGELPYPRTDKLIF. Here the CDR3 DNA reads TGTGCTCTTGGGGAATTGCCCTACCCCCGTACCGATAAACTCATCTTT.

By share, this clone counts as medium-sized. The chain is built from TRDV3 and TRDJ1; 13 bases align to TRDD3. The junction had 36 bases not matched to a gene; V was cut back by 5 bases and J by 0 bases. The CDR3 runs to 25 residues. Germline V CDR1 and CDR2: TVYSNPD, GDNSRS (reference sequence). The CDR3 region is CAVLGIRDPTRTYWGIRNYTDKLIF. The CDR3 coding sequence is TGTGCCGTATTGGGGATTAGAGATCCTACTCGCACGTACTGGGGGATACGCAACTACACCGATAAACTCATCTTT. The entire variable domain, with the rest obtained from reference TRDV3 and TRDJ1, is as follows: CDKVTQSSPDQTVASGSEVVLLCTYDTVYSNPDLFWYRIRPDYSFQFVFYGDNSRSEGADFTQGRFSVKHILTQKAFHLVISPVRTEDSATYYCAVLGIRDPTRTYWGIRNYTDKLIFGKGTRVTVEP.